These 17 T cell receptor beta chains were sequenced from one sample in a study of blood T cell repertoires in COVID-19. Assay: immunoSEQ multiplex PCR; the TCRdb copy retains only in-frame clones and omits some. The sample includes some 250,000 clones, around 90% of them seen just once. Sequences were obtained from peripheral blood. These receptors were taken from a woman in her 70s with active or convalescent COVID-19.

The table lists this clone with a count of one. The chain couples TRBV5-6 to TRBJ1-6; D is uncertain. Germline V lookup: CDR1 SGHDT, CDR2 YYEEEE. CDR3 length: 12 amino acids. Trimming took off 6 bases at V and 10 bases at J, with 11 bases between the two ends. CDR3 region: CASKREYSPLHF. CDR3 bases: TGTGCCAGCAAAAGGGAGTACTCACCCCTCCACTTT.

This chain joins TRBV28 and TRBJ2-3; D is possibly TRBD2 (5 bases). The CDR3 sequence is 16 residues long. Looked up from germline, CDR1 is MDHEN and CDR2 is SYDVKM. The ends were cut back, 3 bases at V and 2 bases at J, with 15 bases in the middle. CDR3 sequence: CASSFISGISTDTQYF. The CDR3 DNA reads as TGTGCCAGCAGTTTTATCTCCGGGATATCCACAGATACGCAGTATTTT.

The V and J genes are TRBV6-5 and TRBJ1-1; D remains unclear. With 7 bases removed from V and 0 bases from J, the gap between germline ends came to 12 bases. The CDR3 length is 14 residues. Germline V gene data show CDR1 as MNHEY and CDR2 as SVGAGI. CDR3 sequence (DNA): TGTGCCAGCAACAGATATGGGCTGAACACTGAAGCTTTCTTT. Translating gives CASNRYGLNTEAFF.

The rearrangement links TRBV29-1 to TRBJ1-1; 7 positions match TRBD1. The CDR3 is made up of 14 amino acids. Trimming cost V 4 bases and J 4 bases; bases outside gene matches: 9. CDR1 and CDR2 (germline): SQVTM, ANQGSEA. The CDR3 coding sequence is TGCAGCGTTGGGGAACAGGGGTGGGGCACTGAAGCTTTCTTT. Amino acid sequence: CSVGEQGWGTEAFF.

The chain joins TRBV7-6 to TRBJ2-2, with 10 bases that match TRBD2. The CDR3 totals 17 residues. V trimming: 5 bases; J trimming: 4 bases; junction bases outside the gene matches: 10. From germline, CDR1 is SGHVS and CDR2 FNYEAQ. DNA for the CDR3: TGTGCCAGCAGCCGTAGCCCCGGGACTAGCGTCACCGGGGAGCTGTTTTTT. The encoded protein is CASSRSPGTSVTGELFF.

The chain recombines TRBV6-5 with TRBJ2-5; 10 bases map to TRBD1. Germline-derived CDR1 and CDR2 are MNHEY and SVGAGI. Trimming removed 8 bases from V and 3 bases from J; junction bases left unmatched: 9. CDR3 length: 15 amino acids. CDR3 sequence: CASRATGTGEETQYF. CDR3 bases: TGTGCCAGCCGAGCGACCGGGACAGGGGAAGAGACCCAGTACTTC.

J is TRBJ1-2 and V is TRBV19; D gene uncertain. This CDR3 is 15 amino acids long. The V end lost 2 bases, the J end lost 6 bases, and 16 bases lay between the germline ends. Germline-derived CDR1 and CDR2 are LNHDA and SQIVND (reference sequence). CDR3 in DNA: TGTGCCAGTAGTATATTAGCGGGCGGTGGGGATGGCTACACCTTC. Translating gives CASSILAGGGDGYTF.

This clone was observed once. CDR3 region: CASSYQVRVFNTEAFF. The CDR3, as DNA: TGTGCCAGCAGTTACCAGGTCAGGGTGTTTAACACTGAAGCTTTCTTT. The V call is TRBV6-2 or TRBV6-3, the J call TRBJ1-1; TRBD1 might be the D (5 bases). The CDR3 contains 16 residues. Germline lookup yields CDR1 MNHEY and CDR2 SVGEGT. With 2 bases removed from V and 2 bases from J, the gap between germline ends came to 15 bases.

The CDR3 bases are TGCGCCAGCAGTCGAGGGTCCTCCTATGGCTACACCTTC. It codes for CASSRGSSYGYTF. The rearrangement links TRBV10-2 to TRBJ1-2; D unresolved. The CDR3 runs 13 residues. In germline, CDR1 is WSHSY, CDR2 SAAADI. V was trimmed by 5 bases and J by 4 bases, leaving 11 bases between them.

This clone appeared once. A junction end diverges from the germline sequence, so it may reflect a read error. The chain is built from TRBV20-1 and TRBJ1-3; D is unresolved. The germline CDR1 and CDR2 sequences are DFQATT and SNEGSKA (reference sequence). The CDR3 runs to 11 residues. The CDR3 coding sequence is TGCAGTGCTAGAGATGGTCACCTCGAGAGTTTT. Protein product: CSARDGHLESF.

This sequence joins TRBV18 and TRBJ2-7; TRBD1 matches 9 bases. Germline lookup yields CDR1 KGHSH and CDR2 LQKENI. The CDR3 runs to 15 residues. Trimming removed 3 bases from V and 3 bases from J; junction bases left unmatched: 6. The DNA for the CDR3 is TGTGCCAGCTCACCTGGGACAGGGCAAGACTACGAGCAGTACTTC. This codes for CASSPGTGQDYEQYF.

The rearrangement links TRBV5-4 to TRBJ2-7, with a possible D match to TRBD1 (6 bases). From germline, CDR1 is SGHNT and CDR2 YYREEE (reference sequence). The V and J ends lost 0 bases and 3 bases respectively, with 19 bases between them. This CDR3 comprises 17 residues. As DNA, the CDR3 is TGTGCCAGCAGCTTGGCGCCGAAGCCGACAGGTAACTACGAGCAGTACTTC. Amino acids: CASSLAPKPTGNYEQYF.

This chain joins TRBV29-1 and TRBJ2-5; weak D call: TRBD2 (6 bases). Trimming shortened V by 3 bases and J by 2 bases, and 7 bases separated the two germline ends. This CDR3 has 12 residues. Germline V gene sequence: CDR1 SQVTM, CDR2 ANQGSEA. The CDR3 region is CSVEEGQETQYF. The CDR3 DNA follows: TGCAGCGTTGAGGAGGGGCAAGAGACCCAGTACTTC.

CDR3 nucleotide sequence: TGTGCCAGCAGCCCTGACCTAGCTACCGGGGAGCTGTTTTTT. This gives the protein CASSPDLATGELFF. The rearrangement joins TRBV6-2 or TRBV6-3 to TRBJ2-2, with a tentative D call TRBD2 (5 bases). This CDR3 region has 14 residues. The V end lost 6 bases, the J end lost 5 bases, and 13 bases lay between the germline ends. Germline V gene lookup returns CDR1 MNHEY and CDR2 SVGEGT.

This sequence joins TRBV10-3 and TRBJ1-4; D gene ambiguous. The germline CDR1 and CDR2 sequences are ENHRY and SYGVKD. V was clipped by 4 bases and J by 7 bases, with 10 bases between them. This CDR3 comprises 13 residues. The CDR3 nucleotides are TGTGCCATCAGTGTTGGAGGGAGTGAAAAACTGTTTTTT. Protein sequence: CAISVGGSEKLFF.

The CDR3 nucleotides read TGCGCCAGCAGTGACCTGGTTCCCCTCCCTGGGACACTTCCCTACGAGCAGTACTTC. It codes for CASSDLVPLPGTLPYEQYF. The chain is built from TRBV10-1 and TRBJ2-7, with D possibly matching TRBD1 (6 bases). The CDR3 covers 19 residues. Germline V CDR1 and CDR2: WNHNN, SYGVQD (reference sequence). The V end lost 3 bases, the J end lost 2 bases, and 26 bases lay between the germline ends.

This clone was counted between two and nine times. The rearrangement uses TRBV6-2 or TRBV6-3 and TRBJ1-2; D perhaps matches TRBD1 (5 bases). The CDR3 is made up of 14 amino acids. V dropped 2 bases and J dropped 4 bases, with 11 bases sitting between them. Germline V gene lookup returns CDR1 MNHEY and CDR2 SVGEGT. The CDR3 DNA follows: TGTGCCAGCAGTTACAACCGAGACAGCTATGGCTACACCTTC. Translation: CASSYNRDSYGYTF.